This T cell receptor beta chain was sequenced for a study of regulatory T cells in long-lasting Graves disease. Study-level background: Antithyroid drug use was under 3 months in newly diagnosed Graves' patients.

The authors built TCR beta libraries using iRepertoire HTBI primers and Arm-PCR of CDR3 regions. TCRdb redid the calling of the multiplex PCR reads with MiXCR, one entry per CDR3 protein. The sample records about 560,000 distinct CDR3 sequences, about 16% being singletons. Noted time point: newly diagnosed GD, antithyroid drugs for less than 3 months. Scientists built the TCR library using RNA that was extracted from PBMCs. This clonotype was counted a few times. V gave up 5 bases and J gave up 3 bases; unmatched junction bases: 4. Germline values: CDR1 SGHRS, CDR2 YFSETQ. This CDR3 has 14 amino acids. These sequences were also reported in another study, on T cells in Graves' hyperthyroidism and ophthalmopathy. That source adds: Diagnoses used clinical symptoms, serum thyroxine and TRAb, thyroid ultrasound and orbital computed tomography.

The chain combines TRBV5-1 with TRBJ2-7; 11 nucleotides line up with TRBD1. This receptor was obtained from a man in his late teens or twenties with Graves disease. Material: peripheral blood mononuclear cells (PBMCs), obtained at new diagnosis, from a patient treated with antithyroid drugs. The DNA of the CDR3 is TGCGCCAGCAGGACCGGGACAGGGGGCTACGAGCAGTACTTC. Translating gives CASRTGTGGYEQYF.